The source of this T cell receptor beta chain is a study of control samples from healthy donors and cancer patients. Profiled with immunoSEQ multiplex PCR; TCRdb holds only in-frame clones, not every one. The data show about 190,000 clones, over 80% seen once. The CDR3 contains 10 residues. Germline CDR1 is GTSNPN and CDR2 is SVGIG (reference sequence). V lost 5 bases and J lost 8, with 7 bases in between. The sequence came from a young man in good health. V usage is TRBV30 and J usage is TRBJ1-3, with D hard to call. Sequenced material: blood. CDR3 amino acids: CAWARDTIYF. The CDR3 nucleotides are TGTGCCTGGGCGAGAGACACCATATATTTT.